The clone carrying this TCR beta chain was seen at least ten times. What it recognizes is unknown. The data derive from a study of glioma-infiltrating T cells. Using RNA template, CDR3s of TCR alpha and beta were amplified with iRepertoire arm-PCR. One-step reverse transcription and amplification started from approximately 100-400 ng of tissue mRNA or PBMC total RNA. From the multiplex PCR reads, TCRdb called clonotypes with MiXCR, one entry per CDR3 protein. Among 9,500 to 15,000 distinct CDR3 sequences listed, more than 20% were seen once. Broader study findings: CDR3 overlap between tissue and blood was very small. Above-expected tissue-blood divergence occurred in all gliomas, most in low-grade ones.

This CDR3 is 15 amino acids long. The V gene lost 0 bases and the J gene lost 1 base, with 12 bases spanning the gap. Germline CDR1 is DFQATT and CDR2 is SNEGSKA (reference sequence). The origin of this receptor is a human donor with low-grade glioma or glioblastoma, undergoing nonglioma brain surgery, or in good health (not recorded which). The sample taken for sequencing was glioma tissue, nonneoplastic brain tissue, or PBMCs (not recorded which). The chain recombines TRBV20-1 with TRBJ2-5; D uncertain. CDR3: CSARDQKTAQETQYF. DNA of the CDR3: TGCAGTGCTAGAGATCAAAAAACAGCCCAAGAGACCCAGTACTTC.